The 24 T cell receptor beta chains below were found in one sample sequenced in a study of T cell repertoires in cytomegalovirus infection. Antigens for these TCRs are unknown. TCRdb redid the calling of the reads with MiXCR, one entry per CDR3 protein. The profile covers around 360,000 distinct CDR3 sequences, with nearly 35% appearing a single time and approximately 13% taken by the ten largest. Here the sequenced sample was cultured PBMCs, taken from culture after CMV antigen stimulation. These receptors all come from a human donor in good health (CMV status not recorded). Some clones in this sample may be carry-over from other donors' samples.

This clonotype was counted only a few times. DNA of the CDR3: TGTGCCAGCACCTGGGACAGGGGGCATTCACCCCTCCACTTT. Its protein product is CASTWDRGHSPLHF. This chain links TRBV5-4 with TRBJ1-6; 12 bases match TRBD1. V dropped 6 bases and J dropped 8; count of bases not matched to a gene: 3. Germline loops: CDR1 SGHNT, CDR2 YYREEE (reference sequence). The CDR3 runs 14 residues.

This chain links TRBV28 with TRBJ2-1, with 10 bases that match TRBD2. This CDR3 is built from 19 residues. The germline V gene has CDR1 MDHEN and CDR2 SYDVKM. Unmatched junction bases numbered 22, after V lost 6 bases and J lost 8 bases. CDR3 coding DNA: TGTGCCAGCAGAATATCCACAGGATCTAGCGGGAGAAGGGTAGATGAGCAGTTCTTC. Its translation is CASRISTGSSGRRVDEQFF.

V is TRBV4-1 and J is TRBJ2-7, with a possible D match to TRBD2 (5 bases). From germline, CDR1 is MGHRA and CDR2 YSYEKL. With 0 bases removed from V and 4 bases from J, the gap between germline ends came to 13 bases. This CDR3 spans 15 amino acids. CDR3 loop: CASSQEDLAAYEQYF. DNA of the CDR3: TGCGCCAGCAGCCAAGAAGATCTAGCCGCTTACGAGCAGTACTTC.

By sample fraction, this clonotype is medium-sized (0.01 to 0.1%). The chain carries TRBV7-8 and TRBJ2-1, with TRBD2 as a possible D gene (5 bases). Per the germline V gene, CDR1 is SGHVS and CDR2 is FQNEAQ. The CDR3 loop spans 14 amino acids. V lost 2 bases, J lost 4 bases, and 9 bases lay in between. This CDR3 reads CASSLRGGYNEQFF. The CDR3 coding sequence is TGTGCCAGCAGCTTACGAGGCGGGTACAATGAGCAGTTCTTC.

V gene TRBV7-9 combines with J gene TRBJ2-1; 8 bases are a match to TRBD2. CDR3 length: 14 residues. The germline gives CDR1 SEHNR, CDR2 FQNEAQ (reference sequence). Trimming took 5 bases from V and 8 from J; bases not matched to a gene: 8. CDR3 protein: CASSPGLARDEQFF. Here the CDR3 DNA reads TGTGCCAGCAGCCCCGGACTAGCTAGGGATGAGCAGTTCTTC. The entire variable domain, with the rest obtained from reference TRBV7-9 and TRBJ2-1, is as follows: DTGVSQNPRHKITKRGQNVTFRCDPISEHNRLYWYRQTLGQGPEFLTYFQNEAQLEKSRLLSDRFSAERPKGSFSTLEIQRTEQGDSAMYLCASSPGLARDEQFFGPGTRLTVL.

This clonotype has only a few counts. This chain joins TRBV6-2 or TRBV6-3 and TRBJ1-2; possible D gene TRBD1, 5 bases. The CDR3 has 13 amino acids. CDR1 MNHEY and CDR2 SVGEGT come from the germline V gene. The V end lost 8 bases, the J end lost 4 bases, and 14 bases lay between the germline ends. The CDR3 DNA follows: TGTGCCAGCCTGGCAGGGAAGATCTATGGCTACACCTTC. It codes for CASLAGKIYGYTF.

In regard to this clonotype: The final CDR3 position lacks the conserved phenylalanine or tryptophan, pointing to a likely read error. The gene calls are TRBV6-6 and TRBJ1-3; D remains ambiguous. From germline, CDR1 is MNHNY and CDR2 SVGAGI (reference sequence). This CDR3 spans 16 amino acids. V lost 2 bases and J lost 0, with 11 bases in between. CDR3 coding DNA: TGTGCCAGCAGTTACAACCTCAAAAGCTCTGGAAACACCATATATTCT. Translating it yields CASSYNLKSSGNTIYS.

This clonotype was counted at least ten times. V and J are TRBV7-2 and TRBJ2-3, with 7 bases fitting TRBD2. J lost 2 bases, V lost 5 bases, and 7 bases had no gene match. Germline lookup yields CDR1 SGHTA and CDR2 FQGNSA. This CDR3 has 15 residues. The CDR3 region is CASSLHGTTTDTQYF. CDR3 in DNA: TGTGCCAGCAGCCTTCATGGGACTACCACAGATACGCAGTATTTT. Supplemented by reference TRBV7-2 and TRBJ2-3, the full variable domain reads GAGVSQSPSNKVTEKGKDVELRCDPISGHTALYWYRQSLGQGLEFLIYFQGNSAPDKSGLPSDRFSAERTGGSVSTLTIQRTQQEDSAVYLCASSLHGTTTDTQYFGPGTRLTVL.

In its sample, this clonotype was seen a few times. This rearrangement joins TRBV27 to TRBJ1-5, with 8 positions matching TRBD1. Germline values: CDR1 MNHEY, CDR2 SMNVEV (reference sequence). With 6 bases clipped from V and 7 bases from J, the junction kept 11 bases outside the gene matches. CDR3 length: 15 amino acids. CDR3 residues: CASRSGQGRDQPQHF. The CDR3 nucleotides are TGTGCCAGCAGGTCCGGACAGGGAAGAGACCAGCCCCAGCATTTT.

The chain has TRBV7-9 and TRBJ1-2; D call uncertain. Trimming cost V 1 base and J 3 bases, with 9 bases left between them. The CDR3 length is 14 residues. Germline CDR1 and CDR2: SEHNR and FQNEAQ (reference sequence). The CDR3: CASSLERVDYGYTF. The CDR3 DNA is TGTGCCAGCAGCTTAGAGCGGGTTGACTATGGCTACACCTTC.

This clonotype was detected many times. The V call is TRBV5-1, the J call TRBJ2-7; no clear D gene. Trimming took 5 bases from V and 0 from J, leaving 12 bases between them. Germline V gene sequence: CDR1 SGHRS, CDR2 YFSETQ. CDR3 length: 14 residues. The CDR3 reads CASRVLSTSYEQYF. CDR3 DNA: TGCGCCAGCAGGGTACTATCAACCTCCTACGAGCAGTACTTC. The entire variable domain, with the rest obtained from reference TRBV5-1 and TRBJ2-7, is as follows: KAGVTQTPRYLIKTRGQQVTLSCSPISGHRSVSWYQQTPGQGLQFLFEYFSETQRNKGNFPGRFSGRQFSNSRSEMNVSTLELGDSALYLCASRVLSTSYEQYFGPGTRLTVT.

V usage is TRBV19 and J usage is TRBJ1-5; 7 nucleotides match TRBD1. The CDR3 is made up of 15 amino acids. Germline values: CDR1 LNHDA, CDR2 SQIVND (reference sequence). The V segment lost 4 bases and the J segment 1 base; nucleotides outside the gene matches: 4. CDR3 DNA: TGTGCCAGTAGTAATTTCAGGGGGAGCAATCAGCCCCAGCATTTT. Translation: CASSNFRGSNQPQHF. Looking up the rest from reference TRBV19 and TRBJ1-5 gives the full variable domain: DGGITQSPKYLFRKEGQNVTLSCEQNLNHDAMYWYRQDPGQGLRLIYYSQIVNDFQKGDIAEGYSVSREKKESFPLTVTSAQKNPTAFYLCASSNFRGSNQPQHFGDGTRLSIL.

The chain recombines TRBV5-1 with TRBJ1-1; 7 bases map to TRBD1. This CDR3 has 15 amino acids. Germline CDR1 and CDR2: SGHRS and YFSETQ. V lost 4 bases to trimming and J lost 0 bases; unmatched junction nucleotides: 6. This CDR3 is CASSDSGGLNTEAFF. The CDR3 DNA reads TGCGCCAGCAGCGATTCAGGGGGTCTGAACACTGAAGCTTTCTTT. The full variable domain, in which reference TRBV5-1 and TRBJ1-1 provide the parts outside the CDR3, is KAGVTQTPRYLIKTRGQQVTLSCSPISGHRSVSWYQQTPGQGLQFLFEYFSETQRNKGNFPGRFSGRQFSNSRSEMNVSTLELGDSALYLCASSDSGGLNTEAFFGQGTRLTVV.

The chain couples TRBV4-3 to TRBJ1-4, with 9 bases fitting TRBD1. Germline loops: CDR1 LGHNA, CDR2 YSLEER. There are 14 residues in the CDR3. Trimming at V came to 5 bases and at J to 6 bases, leaving 4 bases not matched to a gene. The CDR3 loop is CASSTRDRDEKLFF. DNA for the CDR3: TGCGCCAGCAGCACCCGGGACAGGGATGAAAAACTGTTTTTT.

This clonotype was detected only a few times. The chain links TRBV7-3 to TRBJ2-7; TRBD1 matches 9 bases. This CDR3 comprises 15 residues. CDR1 is SGHTA, CDR2 FQGTGA, per germline. V lost 5 bases and J lost 2; bases outside the gene matches: 7. In DNA, the CDR3 is TGTGCCAGCAGCCCCGGGACAGGGAGAGCCTACGAGCAGTACTTC. It translates to CASSPGTGRAYEQYF.

This clonotype has more than one count but fewer than ten. This chain uses TRBV7-2 with TRBJ2-3; TRBD2 is a possible D gene (5 bases). This CDR3 region has 12 residues. The germline gives CDR1 SGHTA, CDR2 FQGNSA. V dropped 8 bases and J dropped 1 base, with 7 bases sitting between them. CDR3 protein: CASEEGTDTQYF. CDR3 in DNA: TGTGCCAGCGAGGAGGGCACAGATACGCAGTATTTT.

J is TRBJ2-2 and V is TRBV5-1; 8 nucleotides agree with TRBD1. Germline trimming cut 6 bases from V and 6 bases from J; bases unmatched to any gene: 10. The CDR3 spans 15 residues. The germline CDR1 and CDR2 sequences are SGHRS and YFSETQ. The CDR3 DNA reads as TGCGCCAGCAATTTTCCGGGACAGGAATCCGGGGAGCTGTTTTTT. This encodes CASNFPGQESGELFF.

This chain connects TRBV6-1 to TRBJ2-7; D unresolved. V was shortened by 7 bases and J by 0 bases, with 10 bases between the two germline ends. The germline CDR1 and CDR2 sequences are MNHNS and SASEGT. The CDR3 consists of 13 residues. The CDR3 loop reads CASIPQSSYEQYF. The DNA of the CDR3 is TGTGCCAGCATTCCACAGAGCTCCTACGAGCAGTACTTC.

This chain links TRBV10-2 with TRBJ1-2; no clear D. The ends were cut back, 4 bases at V and 2 bases at J, with 11 bases in the middle. Germline V gene data show CDR1 as WSHSY and CDR2 as SAAADI. The CDR3 is 14 amino acids. This CDR3 reads CASSASVDNYGYTF. Here the CDR3 DNA reads TGCGCCAGCAGTGCGTCGGTGGACAACTATGGCTACACCTTC.

In its sample, this clonotype was seen many times. The chain joins TRBV7-8 to TRBJ2-1, with TRBD2 matching 13 bases. This CDR3 spans 20 amino acids. Germline assignment: CDR1 SGHVS and CDR2 FQNEAQ. Trimming at V came to 2 bases and at J to 4 bases, leaving 14 bases not matched to a gene. CDR3 in DNA: TGTGCCAGCAGCTTACCGGACACTGGACTAGCGGGAGCTGAGTACAATGAGCAGTTCTTC. Translated, it gives CASSLPDTGLAGAEYNEQFF.

The chain links TRBV2 to TRBJ1-2, with D uncertain. The CDR3 contains 12 residues. V lost 7 bases, J lost 8 bases, and 14 bases lay in between. The V gene's germline CDR1 is SNHLY and CDR2 FYNNEI. The CDR3, as DNA: TGTGCCAGCACGAAAACGGCCGTCGGCTACACCTTC. Translated: CASTKTAVGYTF.

This clonotype came up a few times. The rearrangement links TRBV19 to TRBJ2-1, with 12 bases fitting TRBD2. This CDR3 comprises 16 residues. Germline assignment: CDR1 LNHDA and CDR2 SQIVND (reference sequence). Trimming at V came to 4 bases and at J to 6 bases, leaving 7 bases not matched to a gene. The CDR3: CASSKKTSGSLNEQFF. CDR3 sequence (DNA): TGTGCCAGTAGTAAAAAGACTAGCGGGAGTCTCAATGAGCAGTTCTTC.

This clonotype was picked up a small number of times. The gene calls are TRBV6-6 and TRBJ1-2; D uncertain. Trimming stripped 4 bases from V and 4 bases from J, with 10 bases between. The germline V gene encodes CDR1 MNHNY and CDR2 SVGAGI (reference sequence). This CDR3 comprises 13 residues. In DNA form, the CDR3 reads TGTGCCAGCAGTTCGCAGTCGACCTATGGCTACACCTTC. Translated: CASSSQSTYGYTF.

The chain combines TRBV11-2 with TRBJ1-1; unclear D gene. V lost 5 bases and J 4 bases, leaving 17 bases between the germline ends. The CDR3 consists of 15 residues. Germline V gene sequence: CDR1 SGHAT, CDR2 FQNNGV. The CDR3 DNA reads as TGTGCCAGCAGCCCCCGTAGAAAGGGCACCACTGAAGCTTTCTTT. Amino acids: CASSPRRKGTTEAFF.